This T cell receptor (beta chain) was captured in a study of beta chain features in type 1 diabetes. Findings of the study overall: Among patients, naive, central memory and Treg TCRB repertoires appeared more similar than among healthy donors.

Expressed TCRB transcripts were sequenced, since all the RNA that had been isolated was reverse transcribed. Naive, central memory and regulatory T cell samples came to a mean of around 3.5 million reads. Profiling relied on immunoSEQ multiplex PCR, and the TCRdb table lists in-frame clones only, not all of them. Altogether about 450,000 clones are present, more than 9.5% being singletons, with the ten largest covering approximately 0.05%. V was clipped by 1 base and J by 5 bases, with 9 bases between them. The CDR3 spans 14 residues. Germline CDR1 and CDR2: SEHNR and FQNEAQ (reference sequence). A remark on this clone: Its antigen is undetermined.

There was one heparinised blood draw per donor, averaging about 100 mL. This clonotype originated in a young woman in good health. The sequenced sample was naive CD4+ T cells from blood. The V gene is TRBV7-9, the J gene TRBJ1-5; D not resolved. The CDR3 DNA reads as TGTGCCAGCAGCTTAGGCCGGAGTGATCAGCCCCAGCATTTT. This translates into CASSLGRSDQPQHF.